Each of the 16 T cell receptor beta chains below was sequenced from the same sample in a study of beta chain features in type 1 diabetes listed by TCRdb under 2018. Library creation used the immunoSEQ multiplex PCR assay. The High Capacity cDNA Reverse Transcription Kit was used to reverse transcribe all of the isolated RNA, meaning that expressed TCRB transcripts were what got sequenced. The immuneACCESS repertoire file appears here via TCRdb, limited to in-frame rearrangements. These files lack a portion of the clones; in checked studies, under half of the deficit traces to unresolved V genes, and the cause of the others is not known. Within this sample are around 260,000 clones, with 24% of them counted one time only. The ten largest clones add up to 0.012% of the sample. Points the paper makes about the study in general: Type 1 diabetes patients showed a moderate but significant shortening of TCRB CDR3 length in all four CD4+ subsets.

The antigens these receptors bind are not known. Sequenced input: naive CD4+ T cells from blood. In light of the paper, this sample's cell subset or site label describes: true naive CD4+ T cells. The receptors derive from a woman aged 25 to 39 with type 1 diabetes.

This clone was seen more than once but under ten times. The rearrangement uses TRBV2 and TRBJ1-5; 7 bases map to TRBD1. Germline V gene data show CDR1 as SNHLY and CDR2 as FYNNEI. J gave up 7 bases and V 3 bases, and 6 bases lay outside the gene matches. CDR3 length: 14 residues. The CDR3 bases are TGTGCCAGCAGTGAGGAGGGGGCTTGGCAGCCCCAGCATTTT. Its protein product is CASSEEGAWQPQHF.

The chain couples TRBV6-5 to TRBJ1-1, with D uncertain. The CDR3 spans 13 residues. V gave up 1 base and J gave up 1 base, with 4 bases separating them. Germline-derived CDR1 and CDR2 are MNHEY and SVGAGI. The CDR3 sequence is CASSYLENTEAFF. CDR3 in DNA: TGTGCCAGCAGTTACTTAGAGAACACTGAAGCTTTCTTT.

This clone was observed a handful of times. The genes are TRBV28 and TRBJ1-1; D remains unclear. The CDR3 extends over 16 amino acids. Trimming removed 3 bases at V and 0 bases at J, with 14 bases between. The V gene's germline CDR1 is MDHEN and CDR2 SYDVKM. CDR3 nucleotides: TGTGCCAGCAGTTTTCCCTACAGCTTCATGAACACTGAAGCTTTCTTT. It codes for CASSFPYSFMNTEAFF. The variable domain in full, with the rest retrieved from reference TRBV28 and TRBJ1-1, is DVKVTQSSRYLVKRTGEKVFLECVQDMDHENMFWYRQDPGLGLRLIYFSYDVKMKEKGDIPEGYSVSREKKERFSLILESASTNQTSMYLCASSFPYSFMNTEAFFGQGTRLTVV.

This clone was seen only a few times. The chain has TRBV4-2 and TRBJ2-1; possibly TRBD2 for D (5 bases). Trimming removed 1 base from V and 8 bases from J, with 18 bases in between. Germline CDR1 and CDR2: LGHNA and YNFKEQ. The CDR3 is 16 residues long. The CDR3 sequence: CASSQGSLAQEDEQFF. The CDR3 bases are TGTGCCAGCAGCCAAGGTTCCCTAGCACAAGAGGATGAGCAGTTCTTC.

This CDR3 is CASSVELTGSTDTQYF. CDR3 DNA sequence: TGTGCCAGCAGCGTTGAGCTTACAGGGAGCACAGATACGCAGTATTTT. The chain carries TRBV4-2 and TRBJ2-3; D is perhaps TRBD1 (6 bases). Looked up from germline, CDR1 is LGHNA and CDR2 is YNFKEQ. Trimming cost V 5 bases and J 0 bases, with 15 bases left between them. This CDR3 spans 16 amino acids.

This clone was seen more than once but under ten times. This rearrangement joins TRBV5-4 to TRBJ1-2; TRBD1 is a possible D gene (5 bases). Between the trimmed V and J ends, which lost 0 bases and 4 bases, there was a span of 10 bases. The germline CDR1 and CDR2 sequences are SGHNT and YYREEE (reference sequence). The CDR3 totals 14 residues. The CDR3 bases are TGTGCCAGCAGCTTGGGAGGGGAGGGCTATGGCTACACCTTC. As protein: CASSLGGEGYGYTF.

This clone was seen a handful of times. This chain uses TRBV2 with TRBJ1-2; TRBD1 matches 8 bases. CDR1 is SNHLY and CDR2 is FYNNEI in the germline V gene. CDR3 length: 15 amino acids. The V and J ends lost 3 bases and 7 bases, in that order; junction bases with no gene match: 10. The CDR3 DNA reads TGTGCCAGCAGTGAGACACGGACAGGGTTAACTGGCTACACCTTC. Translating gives CASSETRTGLTGYTF. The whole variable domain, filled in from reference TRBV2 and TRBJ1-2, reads EPEVTQTPSHQVTQMGQEVILRCVPISNHLYFYWYRQILGQKVEFLVSFYNNEISEKSEIFDDQFSVERPDGSNFTLKIRSTKLEDSAMYFCASSETRTGLTGYTFGSGTRLTVV.

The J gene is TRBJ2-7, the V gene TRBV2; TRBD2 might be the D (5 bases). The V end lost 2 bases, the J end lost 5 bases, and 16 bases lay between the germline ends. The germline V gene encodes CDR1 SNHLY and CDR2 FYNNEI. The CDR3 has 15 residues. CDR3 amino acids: CASSERTADGNEQYF. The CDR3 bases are TGTGCCAGCAGTGAACGTACAGCGGATGGGAACGAGCAGTACTTC.

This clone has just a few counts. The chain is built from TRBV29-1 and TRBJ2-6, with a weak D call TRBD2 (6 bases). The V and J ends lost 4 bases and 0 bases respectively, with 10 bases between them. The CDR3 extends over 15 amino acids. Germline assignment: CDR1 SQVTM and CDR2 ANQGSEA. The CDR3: CSVVVGGSGANVLTF. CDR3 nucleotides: TGCAGCGTTGTGGTGGGGGGCTCTGGGGCCAACGTCCTGACTTTC.

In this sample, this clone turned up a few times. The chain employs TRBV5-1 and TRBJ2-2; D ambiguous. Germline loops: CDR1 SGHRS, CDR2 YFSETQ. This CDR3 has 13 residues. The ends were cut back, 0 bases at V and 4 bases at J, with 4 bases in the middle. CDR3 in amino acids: CASSLGATGELFF. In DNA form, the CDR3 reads TGCGCCAGCAGCTTGGGGGCCACCGGGGAGCTGTTTTTT.

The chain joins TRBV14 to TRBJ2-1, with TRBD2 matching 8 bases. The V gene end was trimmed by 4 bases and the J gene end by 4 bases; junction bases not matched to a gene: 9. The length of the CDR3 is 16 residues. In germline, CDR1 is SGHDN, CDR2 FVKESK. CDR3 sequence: CASSPEGSGSYNEQFF. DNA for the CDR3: TGTGCCAGCAGCCCGGAAGGGAGCGGGAGTTACAATGAGCAGTTCTTC.

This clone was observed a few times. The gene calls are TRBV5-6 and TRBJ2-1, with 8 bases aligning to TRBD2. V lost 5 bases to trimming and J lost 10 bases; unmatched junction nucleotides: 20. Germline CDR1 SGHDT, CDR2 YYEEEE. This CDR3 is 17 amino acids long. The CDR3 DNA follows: TGTGCCAGCAGTCTGCGGACGGGAGGGCCCTATCTTATCGAGCAGTTCTTC. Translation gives CASSLRTGGPYLIEQFF.

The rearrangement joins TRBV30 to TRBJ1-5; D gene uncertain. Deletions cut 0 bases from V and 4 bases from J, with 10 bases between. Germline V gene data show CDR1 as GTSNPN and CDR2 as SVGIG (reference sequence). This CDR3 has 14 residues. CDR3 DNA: TGTGCCTGGAGTGTACAGCACGGAAATCAGCCCCAGCATTTT. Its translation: CAWSVQHGNQPQHF.

The CDR3 loop reads CASSYRDRRETQYF. The DNA of the CDR3 is TGCGCCAGCAGCTACCGGGACAGAAGGGAGACCCAGTACTTC. The rearrangement joins TRBV5-1 to TRBJ2-5, with TRBD1 matching 7 bases. The CDR3 length is 14 residues. Germline lookup yields CDR1 SGHRS and CDR2 YFSETQ. With V trimmed by 3 bases and J by 5 bases, 7 bases remained unmatched.

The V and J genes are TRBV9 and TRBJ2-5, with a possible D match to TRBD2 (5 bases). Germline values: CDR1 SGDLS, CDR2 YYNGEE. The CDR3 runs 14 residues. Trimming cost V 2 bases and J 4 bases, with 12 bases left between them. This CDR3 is CASSVGGHGETQYF. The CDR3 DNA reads TGTGCCAGCAGCGTCGGCGGGCACGGAGAGACCCAGTACTTC.

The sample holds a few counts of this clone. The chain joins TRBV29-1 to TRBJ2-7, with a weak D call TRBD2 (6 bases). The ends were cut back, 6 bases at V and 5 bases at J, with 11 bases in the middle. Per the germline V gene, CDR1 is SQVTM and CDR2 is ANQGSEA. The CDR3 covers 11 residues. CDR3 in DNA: TGCAGCGTCCTCCCGGGGGACGAGCAGTACTTC. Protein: CSVLPGDEQYF.